This passage covers 6 T cell receptor beta chains from one sample sequenced in a study of blood T cells in healthy people across ages. Using a J-beta primer mix together with a sample-barcoded 5' primer, a second PCR was run for about 6 to 11 cycles. TCRdb fed the 5' RACE reads into MiXCR, producing one record per CDR3 protein. The sample yields about 680,000 distinct CDR3 sequences, 45% to 50% seen once. Sequencing input: blood. These receptors originate from an older woman in good health.

The J gene is TRBJ2-5, the V gene TRBV5-1, with D hard to call. The CDR3 covers 14 residues. V lost 4 bases, J lost 5 bases, and 15 bases lay in between. CDR1 is SGHRS and CDR2 is YFSETQ in the germline V gene. As DNA, the CDR3 is TGCGCCAGCAGCACGCACCCCGCGGTCGAGACCCAGTACTTC. This encodes CASSTHPAVETQYF.

The chain recombines TRBV12-3 or TRBV12-4 with TRBJ1-4; D is unresolved. The CDR3 has 15 amino acids. The V and J ends lost 6 bases and 8 bases respectively, with 19 bases between them. The CDR3 loop is CASSKEVRAGEKLFF. In DNA, the CDR3 is TGTGCCAGCAGCAAGGAGGTCCGGGCCGGCGAAAAACTGTTTTTT.

This clonotype showed up just a few times. The chain has TRBV20-1 and TRBJ1-2, with a possible D match to TRBD1 (6 bases). The V end lost 0 bases, the J end lost 7 bases, and 15 bases lay between the germline ends. The CDR3 contains 14 residues. Germline V gene data show CDR1 as DFQATT and CDR2 as SNEGSKA (reference sequence). The CDR3 here is CSARDSGQLVGYTF. CDR3 bases: TGCAGTGCTAGAGATTCAGGACAGCTTGTTGGCTACACCTTC.

Here the CDR3 reads CASSPQGRDEKLFF. CDR3 in DNA: TGCGCCAGCAGCCCACAGGGGCGCGATGAAAAACTGTTTTTT. The J gene is TRBJ1-4, the V gene TRBV4-3; TRBD1 aligns across 7 bases. J lost 6 bases, V lost 4 bases, and 5 bases had no gene match. CDR1 and CDR2 (germline): LGHNA, YSLEER. This CDR3 is 14 amino acids long.

This sequence joins TRBV12-3 or TRBV12-4 and TRBJ2-7, with TRBD1 as a possible D gene (6 bases). Trimming took 2 bases from V and 5 from J, leaving 10 bases between them. This CDR3 is 13 amino acids long. The CDR3 region is CASSLLGAHEQYF. The CDR3 nucleotides read TGTGCCAGCAGTTTATTGGGGGCCCACGAGCAGTACTTC.

The chain is built from TRBV19 and TRBJ1-2, with D hard to call. Per germline, CDR1 LNHDA and CDR2 SQIVND (reference sequence). The CDR3 covers 14 residues. Trimming removed 8 bases from V and 7 bases from J, with 20 bases in between. The CDR3 region is CASSNQAAEGGYTF. Written as DNA, the CDR3 is TGTGCCAGTTCCAACCAGGCAGCGGAGGGTGGCTACACCTTC.